This T cell receptor beta chain was profiled in a study of blood T cells in healthy people across ages. About the research overall: The template switching approach captured approximately one barcoded beta molecule for every two T cells. Study results and limitations: PBMCs went unsorted, and a conclusive naive versus antigen-experienced comparison was therefore prevented.

With regard to this clonotype: What it binds is unknown.

Primers used in a second PCR of roughly 7 to 11 cycles were a sample-barcoded 5' primer and a J-beta primer mix. A single record per CDR3 protein comes from TCRdb applying MiXCR to the 5' RACE reads. This table holds hundreds of thousands of distinct CDR3 sequences, around 21% found once. Unmatched junction bases numbered 6, after V lost 7 bases and J lost 3 bases. CDR3 length equals 15 residues. V is TRBV12-3 or TRBV12-4 and J is TRBJ1-3; TRBD1 aligns across 10 bases. What was sequenced was blood. This TCR came from a man aged 70-80 years in good health. CDR3 amino acids: CASTPGQGYGNTIYF. CDR3 in DNA: TGTGCCAGCACCCCGGGACAGGGGTATGGAAACACCATATATTTT.